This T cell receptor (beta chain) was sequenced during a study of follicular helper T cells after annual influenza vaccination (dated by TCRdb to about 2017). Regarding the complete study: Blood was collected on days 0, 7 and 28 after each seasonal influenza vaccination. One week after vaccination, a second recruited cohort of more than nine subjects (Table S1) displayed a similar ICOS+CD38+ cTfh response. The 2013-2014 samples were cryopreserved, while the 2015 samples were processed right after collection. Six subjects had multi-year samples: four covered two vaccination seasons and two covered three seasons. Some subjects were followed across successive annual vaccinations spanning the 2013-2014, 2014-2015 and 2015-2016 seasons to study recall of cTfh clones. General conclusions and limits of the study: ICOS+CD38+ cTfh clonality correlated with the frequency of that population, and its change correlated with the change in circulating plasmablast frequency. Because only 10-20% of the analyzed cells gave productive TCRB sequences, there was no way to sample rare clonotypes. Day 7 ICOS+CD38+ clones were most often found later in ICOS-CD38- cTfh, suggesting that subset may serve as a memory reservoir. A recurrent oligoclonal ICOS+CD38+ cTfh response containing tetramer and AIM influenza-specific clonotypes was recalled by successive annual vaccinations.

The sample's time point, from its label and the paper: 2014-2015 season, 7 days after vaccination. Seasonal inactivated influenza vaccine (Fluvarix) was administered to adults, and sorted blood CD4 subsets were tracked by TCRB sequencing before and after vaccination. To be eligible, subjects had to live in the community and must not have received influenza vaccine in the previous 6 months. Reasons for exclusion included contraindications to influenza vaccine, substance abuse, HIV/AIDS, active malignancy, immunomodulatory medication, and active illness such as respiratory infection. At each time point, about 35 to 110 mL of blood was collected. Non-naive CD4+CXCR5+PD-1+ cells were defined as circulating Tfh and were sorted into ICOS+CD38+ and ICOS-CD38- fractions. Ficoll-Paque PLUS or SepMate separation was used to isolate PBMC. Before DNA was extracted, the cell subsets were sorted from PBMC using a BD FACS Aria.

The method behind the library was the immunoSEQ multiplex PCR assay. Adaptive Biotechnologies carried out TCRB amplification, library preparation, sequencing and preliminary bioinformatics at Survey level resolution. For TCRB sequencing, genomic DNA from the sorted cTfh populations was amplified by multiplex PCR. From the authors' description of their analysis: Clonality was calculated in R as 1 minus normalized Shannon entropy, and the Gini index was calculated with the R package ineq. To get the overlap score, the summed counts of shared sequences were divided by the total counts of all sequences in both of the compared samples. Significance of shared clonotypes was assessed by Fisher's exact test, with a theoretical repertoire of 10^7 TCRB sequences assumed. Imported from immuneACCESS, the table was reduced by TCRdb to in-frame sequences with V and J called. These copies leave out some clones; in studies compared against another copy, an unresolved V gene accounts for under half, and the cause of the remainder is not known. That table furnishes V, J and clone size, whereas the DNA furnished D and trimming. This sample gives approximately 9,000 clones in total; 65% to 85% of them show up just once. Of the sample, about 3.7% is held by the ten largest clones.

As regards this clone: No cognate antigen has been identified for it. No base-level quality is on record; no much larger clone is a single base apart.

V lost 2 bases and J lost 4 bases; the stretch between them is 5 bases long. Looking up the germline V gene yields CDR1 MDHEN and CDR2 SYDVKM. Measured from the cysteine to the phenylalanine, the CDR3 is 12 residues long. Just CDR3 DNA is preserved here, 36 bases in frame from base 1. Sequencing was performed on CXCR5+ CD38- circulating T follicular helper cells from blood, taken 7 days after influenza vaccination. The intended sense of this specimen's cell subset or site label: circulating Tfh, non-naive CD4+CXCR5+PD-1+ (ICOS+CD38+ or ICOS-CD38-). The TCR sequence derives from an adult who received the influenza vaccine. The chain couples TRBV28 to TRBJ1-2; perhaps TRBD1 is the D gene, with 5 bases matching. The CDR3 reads CASSLQGYGYTF. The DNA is TGTGCCAGCAGTTTACAGGGCTATGGCTACACCTTC.